These T cell receptor beta chains were read from a single sample in a study of blood T cells in healthy people across ages. TCRdb re-analysed the 5' RACE reads in MiXCR, keeping a single row per CDR3 protein. This sample has roughly 800,000 distinct CDR3 sequences, with 53% found just once. Sequencing input: blood. The receptor source for this set is a man aged 80 or over in good health. The CDR3 runs from the conserved cysteine through the conserved F or W.

v_call cdr3_aa
TRBV7-6 CASSLARHGTQYF
TRBV5-1 CASSIGTDQPQHF
TRBV4-1 CASSPNPTSGGYNEQFF
TRBV4-2 CASSQVLAGEGHEQFF
TRBV5-1 CASSLRGRGQGNEQFF
TRBV10-3 CAISPGAAQPYEQYF
TRBV6-2/TRBV6-3 CASSPPPPGRGEQFF
TRBV12-3/TRBV12-4 CASSSTPPLHF
TRBV12-3/TRBV12-4 CASSRSGGRYNEQYF
TRBV12-3/TRBV12-4 CASSPQRGVYEQYF
TRBV5-1 CASSLTLGSSGNTIYF
TRBV27 CASSAHRGNTEAFF
TRBV6-1 CASSGVSNYGYTF
TRBV7-2 CASIPWGGAYEQYF
TRBV12-3/TRBV12-4 CASSPRLADVFHEQFF
TRBV6-5 CASSYAATRNARETQYF
TRBV2 CASSVVLETQYF
TRBV29-1 CSVTGQGLNYGYTF
TRBV24-1 CATSSPREGLQTQYF
TRBV7-2 CASSADRVSVYTF
TRBV7-9 CASSLGQGGAAGYTF
TRBV5-5 CASLTIPGQQNIQYF
TRBV27 CASSFSLGQGFYEQYF
TRBV4-1 CASSQEPRGQNNSPLHF
TRBV24-1 CATSDPLAETGTDTQYF
TRBV20-1 CSAPRDGRETQYF
TRBV20-1 CSAGTSGRGGEQFF